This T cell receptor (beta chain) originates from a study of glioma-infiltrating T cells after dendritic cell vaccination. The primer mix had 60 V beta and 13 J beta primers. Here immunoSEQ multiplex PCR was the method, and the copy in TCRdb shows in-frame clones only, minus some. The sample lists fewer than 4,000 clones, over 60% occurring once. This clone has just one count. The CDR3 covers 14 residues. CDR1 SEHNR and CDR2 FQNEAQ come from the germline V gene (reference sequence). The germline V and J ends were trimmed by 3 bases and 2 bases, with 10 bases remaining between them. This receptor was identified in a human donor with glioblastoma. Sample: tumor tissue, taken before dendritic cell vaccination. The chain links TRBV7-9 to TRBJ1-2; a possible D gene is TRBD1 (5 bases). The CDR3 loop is CASSLEQENYGYTF. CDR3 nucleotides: TGTGCCAGCAGCTTGGAACAGGAAAACTATGGCTACACCTTC.